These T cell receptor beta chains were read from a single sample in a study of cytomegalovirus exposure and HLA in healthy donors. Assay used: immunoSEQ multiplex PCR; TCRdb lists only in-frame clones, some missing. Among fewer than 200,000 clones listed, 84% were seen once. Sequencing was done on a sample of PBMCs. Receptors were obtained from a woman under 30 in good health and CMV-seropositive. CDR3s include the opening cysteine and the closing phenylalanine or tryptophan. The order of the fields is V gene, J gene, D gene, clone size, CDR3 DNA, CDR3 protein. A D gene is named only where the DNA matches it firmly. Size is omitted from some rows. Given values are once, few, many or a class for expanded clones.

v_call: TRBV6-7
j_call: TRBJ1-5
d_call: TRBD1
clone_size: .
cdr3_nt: TGTGCCAGCAGTTACCCCAGGAGGGGGCTCAATCAGCCCCAGCATTTT
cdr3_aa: CASSYPRRGLNQPQHF

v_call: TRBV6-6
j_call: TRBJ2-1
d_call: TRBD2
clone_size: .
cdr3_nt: TGTGCCAGCAGTTACTCGCCTAGCGGGACGTACAATGAGCAGTTCTTC
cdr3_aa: CASSYSPSGTYNEQFF

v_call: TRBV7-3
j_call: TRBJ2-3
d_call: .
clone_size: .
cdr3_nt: TGTGCCAGCAGTTCCTCCGGGAGCGGTACAGATACGCAGTATTTT
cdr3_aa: CASSSSGSGTDTQYF

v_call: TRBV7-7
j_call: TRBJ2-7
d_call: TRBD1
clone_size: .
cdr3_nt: TGTGCCAGCAGCTTAGGCGACAGGGGAGAGCAGTACTTC
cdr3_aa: CASSLGDRGEQYF

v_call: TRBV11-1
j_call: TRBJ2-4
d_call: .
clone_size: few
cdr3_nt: TGTGCCAGCAGTACTCAGGGGCCTTTCGCCAAAAACATTCAGTACTTC
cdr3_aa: CASSTQGPFAKNIQYF

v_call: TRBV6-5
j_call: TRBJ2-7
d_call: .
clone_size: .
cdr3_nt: TGTGCCAGCACTTCCCCAGGATCTACCTACGAGCAGTACTTC
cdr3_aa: CASTSPGSTYEQYF

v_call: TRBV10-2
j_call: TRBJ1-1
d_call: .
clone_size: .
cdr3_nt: TGCGCCAGCAGTGTACAGGGTTGGGACACTGAAGCTTTCTTT
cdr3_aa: CASSVQGWDTEAFF

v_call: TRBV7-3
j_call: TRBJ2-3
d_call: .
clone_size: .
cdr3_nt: TGTGCCAGCAGCTTATCTAGCCGGGCAGATACGCAGTATTTT
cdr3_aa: CASSLSSRADTQYF

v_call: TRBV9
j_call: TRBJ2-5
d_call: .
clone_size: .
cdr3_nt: TGTGCCAGCAGCGGACAGGGGCGGGGGATAGAGACCCAGTACTTC
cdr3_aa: CASSGQGRGIETQYF

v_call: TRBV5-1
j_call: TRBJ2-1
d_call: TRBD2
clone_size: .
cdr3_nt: TGCGCCAGCAGCTTGGTGAAGACTAGCGGGGGAGTCAGGGGTGAGCAGTTCTTC
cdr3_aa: CASSLVKTSGGVRGEQFF

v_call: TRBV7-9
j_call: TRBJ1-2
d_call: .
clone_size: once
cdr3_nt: TGTGCCAGCCGCCCCCTCAACAGGGATCGCTACACCTTC
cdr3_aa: CASRPLNRDRYTF

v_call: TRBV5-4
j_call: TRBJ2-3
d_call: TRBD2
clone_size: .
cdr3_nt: TGTGCCAGCAGCACGGCCGGGACTAGACAAGATACGCAGTATTTT
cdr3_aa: CASSTAGTRQDTQYF

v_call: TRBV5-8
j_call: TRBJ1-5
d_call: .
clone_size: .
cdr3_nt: TGTGCCAGCAGCTTTATAGAGTATAGCAATCAGCCCCAGCATTTT
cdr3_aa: CASSFIEYSNQPQHF

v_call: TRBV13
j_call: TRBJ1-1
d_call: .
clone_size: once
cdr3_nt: TGTGCCAGCAGCGCAGGGTATGGCACTGAAGCTTTCTTT
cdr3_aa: CASSAGYGTEAFF

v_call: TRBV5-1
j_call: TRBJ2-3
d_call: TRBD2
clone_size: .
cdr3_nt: TGCGCCAGCAGCCCGACTAGCGGGAGCACAGATACGCAGTATTTT
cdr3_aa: CASSPTSGSTDTQYF

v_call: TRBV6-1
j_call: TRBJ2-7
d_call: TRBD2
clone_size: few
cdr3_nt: TGTGCCAGCAGTGTCTCGACTAGCGGGACCTACGAGCAGTACTTC
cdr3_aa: CASSVSTSGTYEQYF

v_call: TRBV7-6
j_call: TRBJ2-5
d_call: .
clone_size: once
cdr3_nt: TGTGCCAGCAAGGTGATGCAGGGCCGGGAGACCCAGTACTTC
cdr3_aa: CASKVMQGRETQYF

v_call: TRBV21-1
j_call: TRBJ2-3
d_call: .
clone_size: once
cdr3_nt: TGTGCCAGCAGCCCAAGCGGGGGGGCACGCGATACGCAGTATTTT
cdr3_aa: CASSPSGGARDTQYF

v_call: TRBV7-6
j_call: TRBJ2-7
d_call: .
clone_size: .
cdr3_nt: TGTGCCAGCAGCCCTATAACCTACGAGCAGTACTTC
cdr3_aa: CASSPITYEQYF

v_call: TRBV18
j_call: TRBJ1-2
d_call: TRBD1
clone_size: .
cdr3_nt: TGTGCCAGCTCACCTAGAGAACAGGGGGAATATGGCTACACCTTC
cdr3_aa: CASSPREQGEYGYTF

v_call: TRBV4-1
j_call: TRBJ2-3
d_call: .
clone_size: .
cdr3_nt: TGCGCCAGCAGCCAAGCATCTGGGCCTGGTGGCACAGATACGCAGTATTTT
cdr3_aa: CASSQASGPGGTDTQYF

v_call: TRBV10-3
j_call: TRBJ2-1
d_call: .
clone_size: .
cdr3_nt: TGTGCCATCAAACTCGACAATGAGCAGTTCTTC
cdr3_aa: CAIKLDNEQFF

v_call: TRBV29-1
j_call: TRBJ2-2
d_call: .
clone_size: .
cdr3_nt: TGCAGCGTGTTAAACACCGGGGAGCTGTTTTTT
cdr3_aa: CSVLNTGELFF

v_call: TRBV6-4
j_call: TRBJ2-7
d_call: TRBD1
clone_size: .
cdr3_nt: TGTGCCAGCCCAGGGGACAGACATTCCTACGAGCAGTACTTC
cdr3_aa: CASPGDRHSYEQYF